Listed below are T cell receptor beta chains from one sample, sequenced in a study of tumor-infiltrating lymphocytes in primary liver carcinoma. TCRdb reanalysed the multiplex PCR reads using MiXCR and keeps one entry per CDR3 protein. Here the sample spans about 75,000 distinct CDR3 sequences, roughly 69% being singletons. The specimen sequenced was tumor-adjacent normal liver tissue. The receptors shown here come from a man in his forties with primary liver carcinoma and hepatitis B virus infection. Both conserved end residues are trimmed from each CDR3. The order of the fields is V gene, J gene, CDR3 protein.

>TRBV6-2/TRBV6-3|TRBJ1-2
ASSRADTSGYGYT
>TRBV19|TRBJ2-5
ASSIRIGETQY
>TRBV5-5|TRBJ2-3
ASSRHGTDTQY
>TRBV4-1|TRBJ2-1
VSSQRLSDYQDYNEQF
>TRBV5-1|TRBJ2-7
TSSIERDEQY
>TRBV10-3|.
AATGTDQAPQY
>TRBV24-1|TRBJ2-1
ATSDHQGTSGRINEQF
>TRBV4-3|TRBJ2-7
ASIQERAGGYEQY
>TRBV6-1|TRBJ2-7
VSSCTTAGGIKQH
>TRBV4-3|TRBJ2-7
ASSQAITGATYEQY
>TRBV28|TRBJ1-2
ASTSPGTVYDYT
>TRBV4-1|TRBJ2-3
ASSQERASNTDTQY
>TRBV11-1|TRBJ2-2
TSSLARFGELF
>TRBV11-2|TRBJ2-5
ASSLDPWPSERGETRY
>TRBV4-2|TRBJ1-1
ASRSGVMNTEAF
>TRBV11-2|TRBJ2-2
ASSHGFRTCGTGELF
>TRBV12-3/TRBV12-4|.
ASSFHPSGTDTQH
>TRBV4-3|TRBJ2-2
ASSPRSPTGGGSTGELF
>TRBV10-1|TRBJ2-2
ASSGDRANIGELL
>TRBV11-2|TRBJ2-1
ASSLEGLNEQF
>TRBV4-3|TRBJ2-5
ASSQMGTSGGPETQY
>TRBV6-5|TRBJ2-7
ASSSFHGGRPYEQY
>TRBV29-1|TRBJ2-1
SVGIPFRNEQF
>TRBV5-5|TRBJ2-1
ASSLSPGTGAGSYEQF
>TRBV11-2|TRBJ2-3
ASSFYRGSTDTHY
>TRBV5-1|TRBJ2-1
ASSLRLGQGYNEQF
>TRBV6-6|TRBJ1-1
ASQTTGMKTEAF
>TRBV4-1|TRBJ2-1
ASSQKIGSGTYNEQF
>TRBV7-9|TRBJ2-7
ASSLGLAEQY